This TCR beta chain was found in a study of cytomegalovirus exposure and HLA in healthy donors. It was with 60 Vbeta and 13 Jbeta primers that the PCR ran. Profiled with immunoSEQ multiplex PCR; TCRdb holds only in-frame clones, not every one. This table has approximately 150,000 clones, 83% appearing once. Notes on this clone: What it binds is not known.

The CDR3 runs 16 residues. J lost 1 base, V lost 5 bases, and 7 bases had no gene match. Germline V lookup: CDR1 SEHNR, CDR2 FQNEAQ (reference sequence). Study conclusions and caveats: The records held CMV serostatus as the only immune exposure information.

The chain carries TRBV7-9 and TRBJ1-5; the match to TRBD1 covers 8 bases. The sequencing input was PBMCs. The clonotype originates from a man between 45 and 60 years old in good health and CMV-seropositive. The CDR3 reads CASSNPTGDSNQPQHF. The CDR3 nucleotides read TGTGCCAGCAGCAATCCGACAGGGGACAGCAATCAGCCCCAGCATTTT.